This entry concerns a single T cell receptor (beta chain). Antigen specificity is unknown. Other nucleotide sequences in the sample specify the same CDR3. Researchers ran the PCR with 60 Vbeta and 13 Jbeta primers. Clones were sequenced by immunoSEQ multiplex PCR, and TCRdb holds only the in-frame ones, with some missing. The data show about 140,000 clones, around four fifths seen once. The length of the CDR3 is 15 residues. The germline V gene encodes CDR1 MNHEY and CDR2 SVGAGI. Trimming cost V 6 bases and J 1 base; bases outside gene matches: 8. The sample is drawn from a study of cytomegalovirus exposure and HLA in healthy donors. Looking at the study overall: An analysis done earlier identified roughly 120 million unique TCR beta sequences from about 179 million T cells.

Study-wide results and limits: HLA alleles showed associations with 16,951 TCR beta sequences in a later analysis, at a 0.05 false discovery rate. A missense DCLRE1C variant was associated with V- and J-gene trimming of TCR beta chains in a later analysis, and an independent cohort replicated the association.

The V gene is TRBV6-5, the J gene TRBJ2-7; 8 bases are shared with TRBD1. This sequence was found in a woman aged 60-75 years in good health and CMV-seropositive. Sequenced input: PBMCs. CDR3 DNA: TGTGCCAGCAGCCCGGACAGGGAGCCGTCCTACGAGCAGTACTTC. The encoded protein is CASSPDREPSYEQYF.